This TCR beta chain is drawn from a study of blood T cell repertoires in COVID-19. Across the whole study: Collection of acute and convalescent COVID-19 samples took place in the United States, Italy and Spain. Sources were T cells, B-cell-depleted T cells, or PBMCs; the material itself was cDNA or gDNA.

The CDR3 consists of 14 residues. Trimming took off 1 base at V and 2 bases at J, with 8 bases between the two ends. CDR1 is SGHTA, CDR2 FQGNSA, per germline. In the original workflow: Amplification with reference gene primers provided the estimates of nucleated cell counts. Using immunoSEQ multiplex PCR, the repertoire was profiled, and TCRdb retains in-frame clones only, with some absent. The V and J calls and clone size come from that table; D and trimming were worked out from the DNA. The sample includes some 55,000 clones, 70% to 90% of them seen just once. The chain combines TRBV7-2 with TRBJ1-1; D gene unclear. The sample comprised peripheral blood. The source is a man aged 60 to 75 with acute or convalescent COVID-19. CDR3 in amino acids: CASSLVAGNTEAFF. The DNA for the CDR3 is TGTGCCAGCAGCTTAGTTGCGGGAAACACTGAAGCTTTCTTT.